A single sample is the source of the 24 T cell receptor beta chains below, sequenced in a study of spatial heterogeneity in lung cancer. Each CDR3 protein is one row after TCRdb ran MiXCR on the 5' RACE reads. The sample includes about 25,000 distinct CDR3 sequences, 4.5% to 7.5% of them seen just once. Time point in this sample: blood at routine non-recurrence follow-up after resection. Frozen PBMC, nontumor lung or tumor provided whole RNA, which was sequenced unsorted. Sequencing used PBMCs, obtained at follow-up. The receptors here all came from a male donor with early-stage non-small cell lung cancer.

This CDR3 reads CASSRREETQYF. CDR3 bases: TGTGCCAGCAGTCGCAGGGAAGAGACCCAGTACTTC. This sequence joins TRBV7-2 and TRBJ2-5; possible D gene TRBD1, 5 bases. CDR1 SGHTA and CDR2 FQGNSA come from the germline V gene. The V end was cut by 6 bases, the J end by 3 bases, with 8 bases between. This CDR3 is built from 12 residues.

V gene TRBV6-5 combines with J gene TRBJ2-1; TRBD2 matches at 10 bases. Germline V gives CDR1 MNHEY, CDR2 SVGAGI. The CDR3 runs 16 residues. V lost 0 bases to trimming and J lost 8 bases; unmatched junction nucleotides: 7. The CDR3 DNA is TGTGCCAGCAGTTACTCCGGTAGCGGGAGGCCAGATGAGCAGTTCTTC. Encoded protein: CASSYSGSGRPDEQFF.

This clonotype appeared a few times. CDR3 DNA sequence: TGTGCCAGTAGCCCGGACGGGAGGGGGAATCAGCCCCAGCATTTT. Encoded protein: CASSPDGRGNQPQHF. V is TRBV19 and J is TRBJ1-5; TRBD1 might be the D (6 bases). The germline gives CDR1 LNHDA, CDR2 SQIVND (reference sequence). V lost 6 bases to trimming and J lost 4 bases, with 16 bases between them. CDR3 length: 15 amino acids.

The table lists this clonotype with many counts. The chain links TRBV24-1 to TRBJ2-5; 8 bases fit TRBD2. The CDR3 contains 15 residues. Trimming cost V 4 bases and J 5 bases; bases outside gene matches: 8. Looked up from germline, CDR1 is KGHDR and CDR2 is SFDVKD. The CDR3 reads CATSDPGGPRETQYF. The CDR3 bases are TGTGCCACCAGTGACCCGGGAGGGCCCAGGGAGACCCAGTACTTC.

At least ten counts were recorded for this clonotype. The CDR3 here is CASSEGQGVNEQFF. The DNA of the CDR3 is TGTGCCAGCTCAGAGGGACAGGGTGTTAATGAGCAGTTCTTC. The chain uses TRBV18 and TRBJ2-1, with TRBD1 matching 9 bases. CDR3 length: 14 residues. The ends lost 5 bases at V and 7 bases at J; junction bases unmatched: 6. Per the germline V gene, CDR1 is KGHSH and CDR2 is LQKENI.

The table lists this clonotype with many counts. The chain combines TRBV20-1 with TRBJ2-4, with 10 nucleotides matching TRBD2. The CDR3 has 17 amino acids. J gave up 9 bases and V 0 bases, and 14 bases lay outside the gene matches. Germline V gene lookup returns CDR1 DFQATT and CDR2 SNEGSKA (reference sequence). CDR3 DNA: TGCAGTGCTAGAGATCTAAATCAGCGGGGGGGCGTGACCATTCAGTACTTC. As protein: CSARDLNQRGGVTIQYF.

The V gene is TRBV7-9, the J gene TRBJ1-5; TRBD1 aligns across 9 bases. With V trimmed by 4 bases and J by 0 bases, 10 bases remained unmatched. Germline V gene sequence: CDR1 SEHNR, CDR2 FQNEAQ (reference sequence). CDR3 size: 18 residues. The CDR3 sequence: CASSSSGTGMYSNQPQHF. The CDR3 DNA sequence: TGTGCCAGCAGCTCCTCCGGGACAGGGATGTATAGCAATCAGCCCCAGCATTTT.

This clonotype was counted only a few times. The chain joins TRBV6-5 to TRBJ1-2; D gene ambiguous. CDR1 and CDR2 from the germline V gene are MNHEY and SVGAGI. This CDR3 has 8 amino acids. V gave up 11 bases and J gave up 10 bases, with 8 bases separating them. Here the CDR3 DNA reads TGTGCCCGCGCGGACTACACCTTC. Translating gives CARADYTF.

In its sample, this clonotype ranks as medium-sized. This chain joins TRBV4-3 and TRBJ1-6; TRBD1 matches 7 bases. V lost 1 base and J lost 6; bases outside the gene matches: 6. CDR1 LGHNA and CDR2 YSLEER come from the germline V gene. CDR3 length: 16 residues. The CDR3 DNA follows: TGCGCCAGCAGCCAAGGACAGGGTTTTTTTAATTCACCCCTCCACTTT. Encoded protein: CASSQGQGFFNSPLHF.

This clonotype has just a few counts. The chain carries TRBV19 and TRBJ2-1; maybe TRBD1 (5 bases). The CDR3 totals 17 residues. The germline CDR1 and CDR2 sequences are LNHDA and SQIVND (reference sequence). The V end lost 3 bases, the J end lost 2 bases, and 17 bases lay between the germline ends. CDR3 DNA sequence: TGTGCCAGTAGTATTAATATTTGGGGCACTACCTACAATGAGCAGTTCTTC. It codes for CASSINIWGTTYNEQFF. Variable domain in full (rest from reference TRBV19 and TRBJ2-1): DGGITQSPKYLFRKEGQNVTLSCEQNLNHDAMYWYRQDPGQGLRLIYYSQIVNDFQKGDIAEGYSVSREKKESFPLTVTSAQKNPTAFYLCASSINIWGTTYNEQFFGPGTRLTVL.

This clonotype came up many times. The chain couples TRBV5-1 to TRBJ2-7; tentative D call: TRBD1 (5 bases). V was cut by 4 bases and J by 3 bases, with 17 bases left in between. The germline V gene encodes CDR1 SGHRS and CDR2 YFSETQ. CDR3 length: 15 residues. CDR3 in DNA: TGCGCCAGCAGCGATGGGATGGGGCGAGGCTACGAGCAGTACTTC. This sequence encodes CASSDGMGRGYEQYF.

The chain has TRBV11-2 and TRBJ1-4; the match to TRBD1 covers 7 bases. The CDR3 contains 15 residues. Germline V CDR1 and CDR2: SGHAT, FQNNGV. J was trimmed by 4 bases and V by 4 bases; bases with no gene match: 6. CDR3 loop: CASSYQGGVNEKLFF. CDR3 coding DNA: TGTGCCAGCAGCTATCAAGGGGGCGTTAATGAAAAACTGTTTTTT.

In its sample, this clonotype was seen many times. The gene calls are TRBV7-9 and TRBJ1-1; D is ambiguous. This CDR3 is built from 13 residues. CDR1 is SEHNR, CDR2 FQNEAQ, per germline (reference sequence). Trimming pared 11 bases from V and 1 base from J, leaving 14 bases between. The CDR3 region has the DNA TGTGCCTCATTGAGGGCCGGGAACACTGAAGCTTTCTTT. This encodes CASLRAGNTEAFF.

This clonotype was observed at least ten times. The chain has TRBV5-1 and TRBJ2-7; 9 nucleotides agree with TRBD1. The germline gives CDR1 SGHRS, CDR2 YFSETQ. Trimming at V came to 4 bases and at J to 8 bases, leaving 10 bases not matched to a gene. This CDR3 has 14 residues. DNA of the CDR3: TGCGCCAGCAGCGGCGGACAGGGGCCCACCCAGCAGTACTTC. It is translated as CASSGGQGPTQQYF.

Regarding this clonotype: Just one base apart from a much larger clone, this may be a read error. This rearrangement joins TRBV5-6 to TRBJ2-3; possible D gene TRBD2, 7 bases. The CDR3 length is 14 residues. The germline V gene encodes CDR1 SGHDT and CDR2 YYEEEE. Trimming took off 4 bases at V and 5 bases at J, with 14 bases between the two ends. CDR3: CASSRKGGGDTQYF. The DNA for the CDR3 is TGTGCCAGCAGCCGCAAGGGAGGGGGAGATACGCAGTATTTT. The variable domain in full, with the rest retrieved from reference TRBV5-6 and TRBJ2-3, is DAGVTQSPTHLIKTRGQQVTLRCSPKSGHDTVSWYQQALGQGPQFIFQYYEEEERQRGNFPDRFSGHQFPNYSSELNVNALLLGDSALYLCASSRKGGGDTQYFGPGTRLTVL.

This clonotype has a handful of counts. V is TRBV2 and J is TRBJ2-4; 8 bases agree with TRBD2. Looked up from germline, CDR1 is SNHLY and CDR2 is FYNNEI. CDR3 size: 16 residues. The ends lost 6 bases at V and 4 bases at J; junction bases unmatched: 11. The CDR3 spells CASSPTSAGLKNIQYF. In nucleotides, the CDR3 is TGTGCCAGCAGCCCGACTAGCGCCGGATTGAAAAACATTCAGTACTTC.

The chain uses TRBV7-2 and TRBJ2-5; no clear D gene. With 8 bases removed from V and 0 bases from J, the gap between germline ends came to 4 bases. CDR3 size: 11 residues. Germline CDR1 SGHTA, CDR2 FQGNSA. CDR3 sequence reads: CASGYQETQYF. CDR3 bases: TGTGCCAGCGGGTACCAAGAGACCCAGTACTTC.

This clonotype turned up a few times. The rearrangement uses TRBV20-1 and TRBJ2-3; tentatively, D is TRBD1 (5 bases). Trimming took off 2 bases at V and 0 bases at J, with 9 bases between the two ends. The CDR3 sequence is 14 residues long. Germline CDR1 and CDR2: DFQATT and SNEGSKA (reference sequence). The CDR3 DNA is TGCAGTGCTAGACCCGACAGTAGCACAGATACGCAGTATTTT. Translated, it gives CSARPDSSTDTQYF.

This clonotype was recorded many times. The chain has TRBV25-1 and TRBJ1-1; 7 bases fit TRBD1. Germline V gene data show CDR1 as MGHDK and CDR2 as SYGVNS. Germline trimming cut 2 bases from V and 3 bases from J; bases unmatched to any gene: 6. This CDR3 spans 15 amino acids. This chain's CDR3 is CASSEVRGRDTEAFF. CDR3 in DNA: TGTGCCAGCAGTGAAGTAAGGGGGCGCGACACTGAAGCTTTCTTT.

This clonotype was observed many times. The chain couples TRBV29-1 to TRBJ2-7, with D uncertain. This CDR3 contains 12 residues. V lost 4 bases and J lost 3, with 10 bases in between. Germline CDR1 SQVTM, CDR2 ANQGSEA. The CDR3 nucleotides are TGCAGCGTTGTAGACTTGCTCTACGAGCAGTACGTC. This sequence encodes CSVVDLLYEQYV.

The gene calls are TRBV6-6 and TRBJ2-7; 7 bases align to TRBD1. The CDR3 is 14 amino acids. The germline gives CDR1 MNHNY, CDR2 SVGAGI (reference sequence). Trimming removed 5 bases from V and 6 bases from J; junction bases left unmatched: 10. CDR3 sequence reads: CASSIRQGPAEQYF. The CDR3 region has the DNA TGTGCCAGCAGTATTCGACAGGGTCCGGCCGAGCAGTACTTC.

This clonotype has at least ten counts. The rearrangement uses TRBV19 and TRBJ2-1; D is perhaps TRBD2 (5 bases). V lost 3 bases and J 0 bases, leaving 12 bases between the germline ends. Germline V gene lookup returns CDR1 LNHDA and CDR2 SQIVND (reference sequence). The CDR3 is 16 amino acids. CDR3 in DNA: TGTGCCAGTAGTATCGAGGGAATTAGCTCCTACAATGAGCAGTTCTTC. It encodes CASSIEGISSYNEQFF.

This clonotype was seen repeatedly, ten times or more. The chain has TRBV4-3 and TRBJ1-1; D gene unclear. This CDR3 region has 13 residues. CDR1 is LGHNA and CDR2 is YSLEER in the germline V gene. V shed 5 bases and J shed 7 bases, with 14 bases lying between them. DNA of the CDR3: TGCGCCAGCAGCGTCCTTGAGGGCGATGAAGCTTTCTTT. Protein: CASSVLEGDEAFF.

V usage is TRBV9 and J usage is TRBJ1-4, with TRBD1 matching 7 bases. Germline V gives CDR1 SGDLS, CDR2 YYNGEE. The V gene end was trimmed by 3 bases and the J gene end by 2 bases; junction bases not matched to a gene: 4. CDR3 length: 15 amino acids. The CDR3 spells CASSASTGTNEKLFF. Here the CDR3 DNA reads TGTGCCAGCAGCGCCTCGACAGGGACTAATGAAAAACTGTTTTTT. The variable domain in full, with the rest retrieved from reference TRBV9 and TRBJ1-4, is DSGVTQTPKHLITATGQRVTLRCSPRSGDLSVYWYQQSLDQGLQFLIQYYNGEERAKGNILERFSAQQFPDLHSELNLSSLELGDSALYFCASSASTGTNEKLFFGSGTQLSVL.